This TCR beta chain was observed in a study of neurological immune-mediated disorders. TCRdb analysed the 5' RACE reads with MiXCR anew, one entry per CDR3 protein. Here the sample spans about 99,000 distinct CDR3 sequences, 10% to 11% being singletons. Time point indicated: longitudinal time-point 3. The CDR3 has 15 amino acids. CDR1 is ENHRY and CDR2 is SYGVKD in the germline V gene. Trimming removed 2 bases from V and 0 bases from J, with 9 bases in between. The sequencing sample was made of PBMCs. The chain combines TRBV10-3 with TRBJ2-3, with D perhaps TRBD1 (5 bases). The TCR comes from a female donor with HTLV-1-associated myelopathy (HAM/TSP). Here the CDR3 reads CAISERAGSTDTQYF. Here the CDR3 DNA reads TGTGCCATCAGTGAGCGGGCAGGGAGCACAGATACGCAGTATTTT.